This entry lists 11 T cell receptor beta chains sequenced from one sample in a study of T cell responses to AZD1222 COVID-19 vaccine. Sequenced by immunoSEQ multiplex PCR; TCRdb stores in-frame clones only, minus some. The sample shows around 100,000 clones, over 75% of them seen only once. The input for sequencing was peripheral blood, taken on day 0 of MenACWY control vaccination. The receptor source for this set is an adult in good health.

This rearrangement joins TRBV27 to TRBJ2-7, with 7 bases that match TRBD1. Germline CDR1 MNHEY, CDR2 SMNVEV (reference sequence). V shed 0 bases and J 10 bases; nucleotides not matched to a gene: 3. This CDR3 has 12 residues. The CDR3 here is CASSLSGQLQYF. The CDR3 nucleotides are TGTGCCAGCAGTTTATCGGGACAGCTCCAGTACTTC.

This clone has just one count. The V gene is TRBV5-5, the J gene TRBJ1-2; D remains ambiguous. V was cut by 0 bases and J by 5 bases, with 8 bases left in between. Germline V CDR1 and CDR2: SGHKS, YYEKEE (reference sequence). CDR3 length: 13 amino acids. CDR3 sequence (DNA): TGTGCCAGCAGCTTGGAGGTGACGTATGGCTACACCTTC. Translating it yields CASSLEVTYGYTF.

The J gene is TRBJ1-2, the V gene TRBV12-3 or TRBV12-4; D call uncertain. The CDR3 extends over 12 amino acids. V was trimmed by 1 base and J by 8 bases, leaving 8 bases between them. The CDR3 reads CASSLGPGGYTF. The CDR3 DNA reads as TGTGCCAGCAGTTTAGGGCCAGGCGGCTACACCTTC.

The chain recombines TRBV30 with TRBJ2-5; tentatively, D is TRBD1 (5 bases). Trimming pared 3 bases from V and 4 bases from J, leaving 12 bases between. CDR3 length: 13 residues. Germline values: CDR1 GTSNPN, CDR2 SVGIG (reference sequence). CDR3 in DNA: TGTGCCTGGAGGGGGCCCCTGGTAGAGACCCAGTACTTC. Encoded protein: CAWRGPLVETQYF.

The gene calls are TRBV28 and TRBJ1-5; D may be TRBD1 (6 bases). The CDR3 has 14 residues. V gave up 2 bases and J gave up 6 bases, with 11 bases separating them. Germline CDR1 and CDR2: MDHEN and SYDVKM. The chain's CDR3 is CASSLDRLGQPQHF. The CDR3 DNA reads TGTGCCAGCAGTTTAGACAGGTTAGGTCAGCCCCAGCATTTT.

The V and J genes are TRBV4-1 and TRBJ2-3; no clear D gene. V was trimmed by 4 bases and J by 4 bases, leaving 21 bases between them. Germline V gives CDR1 MGHRA, CDR2 YSYEKL. The CDR3 is 17 residues long. CDR3 loop: CASSLNVGYPGADTQYF. The DNA for the CDR3 is TGCGCCAGCAGCCTTAATGTGGGCTACCCGGGCGCAGATACGCAGTATTTT.

The chain joins TRBV2 to TRBJ2-7; 7 nucleotides match TRBD2. The CDR3 runs 14 residues. V shed 6 bases, J shed 5 bases, and the junction held 10 bases outside the gene matches. The germline gives CDR1 SNHLY, CDR2 FYNNEI. The CDR3 DNA sequence: TGTGCCAGCAGCGAGTGGGGTGGGAGGGACGAGCAGTACTTC. Translation gives CASSEWGGRDEQYF.

This chain joins TRBV6-4 and TRBJ2-7, with TRBD1 matching over 9 bases. Trimming took 5 bases from V and 1 from J; bases not matched to a gene: 3. Germline CDR1 and CDR2: MRHNA and SNTAGT. This CDR3 has 14 amino acids. For the CDR3, the DNA is TGTGCCAGCAGTCCCGGGACAGGGTCCTACGAGCAGTACTTC. Protein: CASSPGTGSYEQYF.

V is TRBV19 and J is TRBJ1-4; the D gene is possibly TRBD1 (5 bases). Germline V gene sequence: CDR1 LNHDA, CDR2 SQIVND (reference sequence). V was clipped by 0 bases and J by 8 bases, with 16 bases between them. The CDR3 contains 16 residues. CDR3 protein: CASSIDGTARGEKLFF. Written as DNA, the CDR3 is TGTGCCAGTAGTATAGATGGGACGGCCCGAGGGGAAAAACTGTTTTTT. Filled out from reference TRBV19 and TRBJ1-4, the complete variable domain reads DGGITQSPKYLFRKEGQNVTLSCEQNLNHDAMYWYRQDPGQGLRLIYYSQIVNDFQKGDIAEGYSVSREKKESFPLTVTSAQKNPTAFYLCASSIDGTARGEKLFFGSGTQLSVL.

This chain connects TRBV19 to TRBJ1-4; D uncertain. CDR1 LNHDA and CDR2 SQIVND come from the germline V gene (reference sequence). Trimming took 6 bases from V and 0 from J, leaving 11 bases between them. CDR3 length equals 15 residues. DNA for the CDR3: TGTGCCAGTAGCAAGACATACTCAACTAATGAAAAACTGTTTTTT. This gives the protein CASSKTYSTNEKLFF.

The chain is built from TRBV20-1 and TRBJ2-2, with 16 bases aligning to TRBD2. The CDR3 totals 18 residues. CDR1 is DFQATT, CDR2 SNEGSKA, per germline (reference sequence). Losses at the gene ends were 3 bases for V and 3 bases for J; bases not matched to a gene: 7. Written as DNA, the CDR3 is TGCAGTGCTAGTGGGACTAGCGGGGGGGCCTCGGACACCGGGGAGCTGTTTTTT. Protein: CSASGTSGGASDTGELFF.